This T cell receptor beta chain was identified in a study of T-cell reconstitution after alpha-beta-depleted transplantation in children. This clonotype was observed at least ten times. Unique molecular identifiers were used to barcode this TCRbeta library. In TCRdb, the PCR reads were re-called with MiXCR into one record per CDR3 protein. Of some 590,000 distinct CDR3 sequences listed, 10% are singletons. This CDR3 contains 12 residues. The V gene end was trimmed by 9 bases and the J gene end by 8 bases; junction bases not matched to a gene: 5. CDR1 is KGHDR, CDR2 SFDVKD, per germline. This chain uses TRBV24-1 with TRBJ2-1; 8 nucleotides align to TRBD1. Sequenced here: PBMCs from the stem cell graft donor, sampled from the stem cell graft. The sequence was obtained from a human donor who donated a stem cell graft to a child with acute myeloid leukemia. The DNA of the CDR3 is TGTGCCACCGGGACAGGTGACCATGAGCAGTTCTTC. Its protein is CATGTGDHEQFF.